This TCR beta chain is from a study of regulatory T cells in long-lasting Graves disease. Study-wide context: Duration of antithyroid drug therapy among newly diagnosed Graves' patients was under 3 months. Points from the study as a whole: TRBV28, TRBJ1-2 and TRBJ2-5 were favored in persistent disease. In persistent patients, shared public clonotypes (around 2,600) outnumbered those in new patients (966).

Construction of TCR beta libraries relied on iRepertoire HTBI primers and on Arm-PCR targeting CDR3 regions. One entry per CDR3 protein results from TCRdb running MiXCR on the multiplex PCR reads. The data show roughly 350,000 distinct CDR3 sequences, 16% seen once. Specified time point: newly diagnosed GD, antithyroid drugs for less than 3 months. PBMCs were the source of the RNA used for TCR sequencing. The table lists this clonotype with many counts. What it binds is unknown. This CDR3 has 15 amino acids. V was trimmed by 3 bases and J by 5 bases, leaving 14 bases between them. CDR1 is MGHRA, CDR2 YSYEKL, per germline. These data were likewise used in another study, on T cells in Graves' hyperthyroidism and ophthalmopathy. That paper adds: Uncontrolled infection, other autoimmune disease, pregnancy or lactation led to exclusion.

The chain couples TRBV4-1 to TRBJ2-1; a weak D match, TRBD1 (6 bases). The sequenced sample was peripheral blood mononuclear cells (PBMCs), obtained at new diagnosis, from a patient treated with antithyroid drugs. This TCR was sampled from a man aged 40-49 years with Graves disease. The CDR3 loop is CASSQGAVRDNEQFF. The CDR3 DNA follows: TGCGCCAGCAGCCAGGGGGCGGTTCGGGACAATGAGCAGTTCTTC.